The rows below give T cell receptor beta chains drawn from one sample of a study of blood T cell repertoires in COVID-19. Using immunoSEQ multiplex PCR, the repertoire was profiled, and TCRdb retains in-frame clones only, with some absent. The table has about 280,000 clones, approximately 85% seen once. The material sequenced was peripheral blood. The receptors derive from a human donor in a cohort sampled during active COVID-19. CDR3s include the opening cysteine and the closing phenylalanine or tryptophan.

TRBV10-3 | CASGGQYNEQFF
TRBV2 | CASSWLAGEAQNIQYF
TRBV19 | CASRPTQGWSTEAFF
TRBV29-1 | CSVVAATNEKLFF
TRBV4-1 | CASSQDVNEQFF
TRBV7-8 | CASSSTANTGELFF
TRBV5-1 | CASSRQKGDGETQYF
TRBV9 | CASSVDPDYVSGNTIYF
TRBV6-4 | CASSEGLAGGSTQYF
TRBV7-9 | CASSQNPTYEQYF
TRBV5-1 | CASSSGSGYEQYF
TRBV27 | CASSLSYEGVKQETQYF
TRBV2 | CASRGTGRAEAFF
TRBV29-1 | CSVVSMTGFSYEQYF
TRBV28 | CASGLERDTQYF
TRBV30 | CAWSMEGGGSPLHF
TRBV3-1/TRBV3-2 | CASSRSGRRHEQYF
TRBV5-4 | CASSPQGYGEAFF
TRBV19 | CASSMSWGQGMVDVNEQFF
TRBV28 | CASSYRTDTQYF
TRBV6-5 | CASIRDRGNQPQHF
TRBV7-9 | CASSVTPLLAGDTQYF
TRBV15 | CATSRTGTSYEQYF
TRBV5-1 | CASSLGQREGYTF
TRBV6-6 | CAIRTSTDTQYF
TRBV7-2 | CASRIGTSVYNEQFF
TRBV3-1/TRBV3-2 | CASSGGGAGNTIYF
TRBV6-1 | CASSDYLTTGIQPQHF
TRBV27 | CASSPRTSGSTDTQYF
TRBV21-1 | CASSPIGQGNTEAFF
TRBV14 | CASSPPGQSEAFF
TRBV10-2 | CASSGTGKRQPQHF
TRBV7-2 | CASSPQGSGELFF
TRBV10-3 | CAISPSTSGKDEQYF
TRBV7-9 | CASSLRQGNEKLFF
TRBV27 | CASRYSGRINTGELFF
TRBV19 | CASSIDGTGMSGANVLTF
TRBV11-3 | CASSLWGTHEQYF
TRBV14 | CASSRIEGTEAFF
TRBV19 | CASSIGQGSSYEQYF
TRBV5-1 | CASSLDGTGPYEQYF
TRBV28 | CASSLLTSSPPYEQYF
TRBV19 | CASSQQDIGVEQFF
TRBV27 | CASRTANNEQFF
TRBV27 | CASTERPGQGFRKGGYTF